The source of this T cell receptor beta chain is a study of T cell clones after liver transplantation. Study-wide context: Samples came from ITN030ST, which attempted immunosuppression withdrawal within 2 years of liver transplantation.

TCRdb keeps only in-frame clones here, not all; method: immunoSEQ multiplex PCR. The sample consists of tens of thousands of clones, 60% to 80% of them appearing once. Germline lookup yields CDR1 SGHAT and CDR2 FQNNGV. The CDR3 is 13 amino acids. V shed 4 bases and J shed 7 bases, with 11 bases lying between them. The sequence derives from a human patient who received a liver transplant. Some T cells may originate from the graft donor. The rearrangement links TRBV11-2 to TRBJ1-5; TRBD1 might be the D (6 bases). The sequencing here drew on CD4+ T cells from blood, taken at the 22-month timepoint. This chain's CDR3 is CASSWGANQPQHF. The CDR3 bases are TGTGCCAGCAGCTGGGGGGCGAACCAGCCCCAGCATTTT.